This T cell receptor beta chain was observed in a study of type 1 regulatory T cells. Study overall: T-allo10 is an in vitro-generated, Tr1-enriched CD4 T cell product specific for alloantigen.

The CDR3 is 17 amino acids. V gave up 4 bases and J gave up 3 bases; unmatched junction bases: 5. Germline CDR1 SEHNR, CDR2 FQNEAQ (reference sequence). This clonotype was observed a few times. TCRdb re-analysed the reads in MiXCR, keeping a single row per CDR3 protein. The profile shows approximately 97,000 distinct CDR3 sequences, roughly 28% of them singletons. V usage is TRBV7-9 and J usage is TRBJ2-2; 13 bases are shared with TRBD2. What was sequenced was CD4+ T cells, either the whole sample or a sorted fraction (not recorded which). The clonotype comes from a human donor in good health. CDR3 sequence (DNA): TGTGCCAGCAGCTCGGGACTAGCGGGGACTTACACCGGGGAGCTGTTTTTT. As protein: CASSSGLAGTYTGELFF.